The following is a T cell receptor beta chain sequence with its context. The method was immunoSEQ multiplex PCR; TCRdb's version includes in-frame clones alone and lacks a portion of them. Of 90,000 to 120,000 clones detected, under 85% appear once; the ten largest clones hold more than 2.5%. This entry is derived from a study of cytomegalovirus exposure and HLA in healthy donors. The CDR3 consists of 14 residues. Trimming removed 1 base from V and 5 bases from J; junction bases left unmatched: 1. CDR1 and CDR2 (germline): LNHDA, SQIVND (reference sequence). J is TRBJ2-5 and V is TRBV19; 10 nucleotides align to TRBD1. The specimen sequenced was PBMCs. The sequence was collected from a woman under 30 in good health and CMV-seronegative. The CDR3 is CASSIGTGGETQYF. The CDR3 DNA sequence: TGTGCCAGTAGTATAGGGACAGGGGGTGAGACCCAGTACTTC. Full variable domain (missing parts from reference TRBV19 and TRBJ2-5): DGGITQSPKYLFRKEGQNVTLSCEQNLNHDAMYWYRQDPGQGLRLIYYSQIVNDFQKGDIAEGYSVSREKKESFPLTVTSAQKNPTAFYLCASSIGTGGETQYFGPGTRLLVL.